This TCR beta chain was captured by sequencing in a study of radiotherapy plus CTLA-4 blockade in lung cancer. Generated by immunoSEQ multiplex PCR, the TCRdb table keeps only in-frame clones and is missing some. The table includes about 120,000 clones, approximately 90% detected once. Of note for this clone: The antigen is not known.

V was pared by 5 bases and J by 2 bases, with 13 bases between. The CDR3 is made up of 14 amino acids. Germline V lookup: CDR1 LGHNA, CDR2 YNFKEQ. Whole-study results and caveats: Expansion in blood of tumor-derived TCR clones was seen after radiotherapy plus ipilimumab.

The source material was peripheral blood, sampled from a patient treated with radiotherapy plus ipilimumab. The chain carries TRBV4-2 and TRBJ2-7; perhaps TRBD1 as D (6 bases). This TCR derives from a human donor with non-small cell lung cancer that progressed on radiotherapy plus ipilimumab. CDR3 region: CASSIRDKTYEQYF. The CDR3, as DNA: TGTGCCAGCAGCATCCGGGACAAGACCTACGAGCAGTACTTC.